The 19 T cell receptor beta chains reported below all come from one sample, sequenced in a study of blood T cell repertoires in COVID-19. Measured with immunoSEQ multiplex PCR; TCRdb has only the in-frame clones, and not every one. Here the sample spans 350,000 to 450,000 clones, around 84% being singletons. The sequenced sample was peripheral blood. These receptor sequences come from a woman younger than 35 with acute or convalescent COVID-19.

V gene TRBV24-1 combines with J gene TRBJ2-1, with 12 bases matching TRBD1. CDR1 and CDR2 from the germline V gene are KGHDR and SFDVKD. Losses at the gene ends were 2 bases for V and 7 bases for J; bases not matched to a gene: 2. CDR3 length: 15 residues. The chain's CDR3 is CATSDWGQGANEQFF. CDR3 DNA sequence: TGTGCCACCAGTGATTGGGGACAGGGGGCGAATGAGCAGTTCTTC.

This clone has just a few counts. V and J are TRBV24-1 and TRBJ2-1; weak D call: TRBD1 (6 bases). V was clipped by 6 bases and J by 4 bases, with 9 bases between them. This CDR3 has 13 amino acids. In germline, CDR1 is KGHDR, CDR2 SFDVKD. The CDR3 region is CATSPQGYNEQFF. DNA of the CDR3: TGTGCCACCAGTCCCCAGGGGTACAATGAGCAGTTCTTC.

This chain links TRBV19 with TRBJ1-3; possible D gene TRBD1, 5 bases. CDR1 LNHDA and CDR2 SQIVND come from the germline V gene (reference sequence). The CDR3 runs to 16 residues. V was pared by 3 bases and J by 1 base, with 13 bases between. CDR3 nucleotide sequence: TGTGCCAGTAGTATTCCCCTCCGGGGGTCTGGAAACACCATATATTTT. It codes for CASSIPLRGSGNTIYF. The whole variable domain, remainder taken from reference TRBV19 and TRBJ1-3, is DGGITQSPKYLFRKEGQNVTLSCEQNLNHDAMYWYRQDPGQGLRLIYYSQIVNDFQKGDIAEGYSVSREKKESFPLTVTSAQKNPTAFYLCASSIPLRGSGNTIYFGEGSWLTVV.

The rearrangement uses TRBV30 and TRBJ2-5; TRBD1 matches 9 bases. This CDR3 contains 14 residues. Germline V gene sequence: CDR1 GTSNPN, CDR2 SVGIG (reference sequence). After removal of 2 bases from V and 5 bases from J, the junction contained 6 bases not matched to a gene. In DNA form, the CDR3 reads TGTGCCTGGAGTATCGGGACAGGGACGGAGACCCAGTACTTC. Its protein product is CAWSIGTGTETQYF.

The J gene is TRBJ2-5, the V gene TRBV5-1, with 10 bases matching TRBD2. Looked up from germline, CDR1 is SGHRS and CDR2 is YFSETQ. V gave up 4 bases and J gave up 5 bases; unmatched junction bases: 11. The CDR3 consists of 16 residues. CDR3 in amino acids: CASSPSQRGGLETQYF. The CDR3 nucleotides read TGCGCCAGCAGCCCTTCCCAGCGGGGGGGCCTCGAGACCCAGTACTTC. Full variable domain (outside the CDR3, taken from reference TRBV5-1 and TRBJ2-5): KAGVTQTPRYLIKTRGQQVTLSCSPISGHRSVSWYQQTPGQGLQFLFEYFSETQRNKGNFPGRFSGRQFSNSRSEMNVSTLELGDSALYLCASSPSQRGGLETQYFGPGTRLLVL.

The chain combines TRBV7-2 with TRBJ1-1; D unclear. The CDR3 contains 16 residues. Trimming pared 4 bases from V and 5 bases from J, leaving 20 bases between. From germline, CDR1 is SGHTA and CDR2 FQGNSA. Here the CDR3 DNA reads TGTGCCAGCAGCTCTAGGACTTACTCTCTCAAAACTGAAGCTTTCTTT. Translated: CASSSRTYSLKTEAFF.

This chain connects TRBV5-6 to TRBJ2-7, with D perhaps TRBD2 (6 bases). The CDR3 runs 14 residues. The ends were cut back, 4 bases at V and 7 bases at J, with 18 bases in the middle. The germline V gene has CDR1 SGHDT and CDR2 YYEEEE. The DNA of the CDR3 is TGTGCCAGCAGCCCCTTGGGGGAGGTGCCAGAGCAGTACTTC. Translating it yields CASSPLGEVPEQYF.

This clone has only one observation. Other DNA sequences of this sample code for an identical CDR3. The chain carries TRBV27 and TRBJ1-4, with D possibly being TRBD1 (5 bases). V dropped 0 bases and J dropped 1 base, with 9 bases sitting between them. Germline V gene sequence: CDR1 MNHEY, CDR2 SMNVEV (reference sequence). The CDR3 runs to 16 residues. In nucleotides, the CDR3 is TGTGCCAGCAGTTTATCGGGGCAAGGAACTAATGAAAAACTGTTTTTT. Protein sequence: CASSLSGQGTNEKLFF.

V and J are TRBV5-4 and TRBJ2-5, with 9 positions matching TRBD1. The V segment lost 0 bases and the J segment 6 bases; nucleotides outside the gene matches: 3. The CDR3 contains 14 residues. CDR1 is SGHNT and CDR2 is YYREEE in the germline V gene (reference sequence). The CDR3 bases are TGTGCCAGCAGCTTGGTTGGACAGGGGAAGACCCAGTACTTC. The encoded protein is CASSLVGQGKTQYF.

J is TRBJ2-7 and V is TRBV30; 8 bases align to TRBD1. Germline V gene sequence: CDR1 GTSNPN, CDR2 SVGIG (reference sequence). Unmatched junction bases numbered 6, after V lost 1 base and J lost 4 bases. The CDR3 spans 14 residues. CDR3 protein: CAWSEDRDAYEQYF. The CDR3 DNA reads as TGTGCCTGGAGTGAGGACAGGGACGCTTACGAGCAGTACTTC. The full variable domain, rest sourced from reference TRBV30 and TRBJ2-7, is SQTIHQWPATLVQPVGSPLSLECTVEGTSNPNLYWYRQAAGRGLQLLFYSVGIGQISSEVPQNLSASRPQDRQFILSSKKLLLSDSGFYLCAWSEDRDAYEQYFGPGTRLTVT.

The chain employs TRBV11-2 and TRBJ2-7; D is undetermined. This CDR3 region has 13 residues. Germline V gene sequence: CDR1 SGHAT, CDR2 FQNNGV. With 5 bases removed from V and 2 bases from J, the gap between germline ends came to 10 bases. CDR3 sequence reads: CASSPDNTYEQYF. The CDR3 DNA reads as TGTGCCAGCAGCCCCGACAATACCTACGAGCAGTACTTC. Complete variable domain (other parts from reference TRBV11-2 and TRBJ2-7): EAGVAQSPRYKIIEKRQSVAFWCNPISGHATLYWYQQILGQGPKLLIQFQNNGVVDDSQLPKDRFSAERLKGVDSTLKIQPAKLEDSAVYLCASSPDNTYEQYFGPGTRLTVT.

The chain couples TRBV24-1 to TRBJ2-5; 7 bases map to TRBD1. This CDR3 has 15 amino acids. Losses at the gene ends were 4 bases for V and 5 bases for J; bases not matched to a gene: 9. Germline V gene lookup returns CDR1 KGHDR and CDR2 SFDVKD. The CDR3 region has the DNA TGTGCCACCAGTGACCCACAGGGGTCGGGGGAGACCCAGTACTTC. This codes for CATSDPQGSGETQYF.

The V and J genes are TRBV18 and TRBJ1-5; weak D call: TRBD1 (5 bases). From germline, CDR1 is KGHSH and CDR2 LQKENI. The CDR3 spans 16 residues. V lost 2 bases to trimming and J lost 6 bases, with 17 bases between them. For the CDR3, the DNA is TGTGCCAGCTCACCATCGACGGCAGGGCAAGGTCAGCCCCAGCATTTT. Its translation is CASSPSTAGQGQPQHF. Filled out from reference TRBV18 and TRBJ1-5, the complete variable domain reads NAGVMQNPRHLVRRRGQEARLRCSPMKGHSHVYWYRQLPEEGLKFMVYLQKENIIDESGMPKERFSAEFPKEGPSILRIQQVVRGDSAAYFCASSPSTAGQGQPQHFGDGTRLSIL.

This chain connects TRBV6-1 to TRBJ1-2, with TRBD1 matching 8 bases. V trimming: 7 bases; J trimming: 4 bases; junction bases outside the gene matches: 14. The CDR3 length is 16 residues. The V gene's germline CDR1 is MNHNS and CDR2 SASEGT. The CDR3 DNA reads as TGTGCCAGCAATGACAGGGGAACCGGAGATTCCTATGGCTACACCTTC. It is translated as CASNDRGTGDSYGYTF.

The chain has TRBV5-1 and TRBJ2-2, with TRBD1 as a possible D gene (6 bases). There are 15 residues in the CDR3. Trimming left V 6 bases short and J 7 bases short, with 19 bases between. CDR1 is SGHRS and CDR2 is YFSETQ in the germline V gene. The CDR3 DNA reads TGCGCCAGCATCCTAACTGGGCAGGGGAACGGGGAGCTGTTTTTT. Its protein product is CASILTGQGNGELFF.

This clone was counted once. V is TRBV5-6 and J is TRBJ2-1; TRBD1 agrees at 12 bases. The trim removed 7 bases at V and 9 bases at J, leaving 11 bases unmatched. The CDR3 has 15 residues. Germline CDR1 reads SGHDT; CDR2 reads YYEEEE. The CDR3 nucleotides read TGTGCCAGCGGATTTCCGGGACAGGGGGCCGGTGAGCAGTTCTTC. Amino acids: CASGFPGQGAGEQFF.

CDR3 protein: CASSLGGVVADTQYF. The CDR3 bases are TGTGCCAGCAGTTTAGGAGGGGTTGTTGCAGATACGCAGTATTTT. The chain recombines TRBV27 with TRBJ2-3, with D possibly matching TRBD2 (6 bases). The CDR3 runs to 15 residues. Trimming shortened V by 2 bases and J by 4 bases, and 13 bases separated the two germline ends. CDR1 and CDR2 from the germline V gene are MNHEY and SMNVEV (reference sequence).

The V gene is TRBV2, the J gene TRBJ1-4, with D maybe TRBD1 (6 bases). This CDR3 region has 12 residues. Germline V gene sequence: CDR1 SNHLY, CDR2 FYNNEI. Between the trimmed V and J ends, which lost 11 bases and 2 bases, there was a span of 9 bases. CDR3 sequence (DNA): TGTGCCGCAAGGGGGACTAATGAAAAACTGTTTTTT. Translating it yields CAARGTNEKLFF.

The rearrangement joins TRBV27 to TRBJ1-5; D not certain. CDR3 length: 16 residues. The V and J ends lost 3 bases and 0 bases respectively, with 12 bases between them. Germline V CDR1 and CDR2: MNHEY, SMNVEV (reference sequence). Here the CDR3 reads CASSLNQSPSNQPQHF. As DNA, the CDR3 is TGTGCCAGCAGTTTGAATCAGTCACCTAGCAATCAGCCCCAGCATTTT.